The 32 T cell receptor beta chains reported below all come from one sample, sequenced in a study of blood T cell repertoires in COVID-19. Sequencing was performed with immunoSEQ multiplex PCR; in TCRdb, only in-frame clones are kept and a portion is missing. The data contain approximately 50,000 clones, around 83% of them singletons. Sequenced sample: peripheral blood. These TCRs come from a man aged 60 to 75 with acute or convalescent COVID-19.

This chain links TRBV5-1 with TRBJ2-3, with a weak D call TRBD1 (6 bases). The CDR3 has 16 amino acids. Trimming left V 0 bases short and J 0 bases short, with 11 bases between. Per the germline V gene, CDR1 is SGHRS and CDR2 is YFSETQ. The CDR3 region is CASSLAGQGSTDTQYF. In DNA form, the CDR3 reads TGCGCCAGCAGCTTGGCCGGTCAGGGGAGCACAGATACGCAGTATTTT.

The chain carries TRBV30 and TRBJ1-6; no clear D gene. Germline lookup yields CDR1 GTSNPN and CDR2 SVGIG (reference sequence). V lost 7 bases to trimming and J lost 7 bases, with 17 bases between them. This CDR3 is built from 14 residues. Here the CDR3 reads CASRAGLDNSPLHF. CDR3 sequence (DNA): TGTGCCTCAAGGGCCGGACTCGACAATTCACCCCTCCACTTT.

The CDR3 DNA is TGCGCCAGCAGTGAGGGGGCGCCCGGCACCTACGAGCAGTACTTC. It yields the protein CASSEGAPGTYEQYF. The V call is TRBV10-1, the J call TRBJ2-7, with D perhaps TRBD1 (5 bases). Germline V gene data show CDR1 as WNHNN and CDR2 as SYGVQD (reference sequence). Deletions cut 2 bases from V and 2 bases from J, with 13 bases between. This CDR3 spans 15 amino acids.

This chain joins TRBV7-2 and TRBJ1-5; 8 bases line up with TRBD1. This CDR3 spans 16 amino acids. The germline V gene encodes CDR1 SGHTA and CDR2 FQGNSA. Unmatched junction bases numbered 8, after V lost 2 bases and J lost 5 bases. CDR3 DNA sequence: TGTGCCAGCAGCTTAAATGACAGGGGAATCGATCAGCCCCAGCATTTT. This translates into CASSLNDRGIDQPQHF.

This sequence joins TRBV6-5 and TRBJ2-1; a possible D gene is TRBD2 (5 bases). Germline V gene sequence: CDR1 MNHEY, CDR2 SVGAGI. The CDR3 has 12 residues. V lost 10 bases to trimming and J lost 7 bases, with 14 bases between them. The CDR3 DNA reads TGTGCCACGGGAAGTCTCATAAATGAGCAGTTCTTC. Protein sequence: CATGSLINEQFF.

The genes are TRBV7-8 and TRBJ2-5, with D perhaps matching TRBD2 (5 bases). The germline V gene has CDR1 SGHVS and CDR2 FQNEAQ. The CDR3 sequence is 13 residues long. The ends were cut back, 7 bases at V and 4 bases at J, with 13 bases in the middle. The CDR3 sequence: CASTFEGGETQYF. CDR3 nucleotide sequence: TGTGCCAGCACCTTTGAGGGCGGAGAGACCCAGTACTTC.

V usage is TRBV6-5 and J usage is TRBJ2-2, with 11 nucleotides matching TRBD2. CDR1 and CDR2 (germline): MNHEY, SVGAGI. The CDR3 is 14 amino acids. V lost 6 bases to trimming and J lost 4 bases; unmatched junction nucleotides: 1. In nucleotides, the CDR3 is TGTGCCAGCAGACTAGCGGGAGTCACCGGGGAGCTGTTTTTT. As protein: CASRLAGVTGELFF.

V is TRBV6-5 and J is TRBJ1-1; 8 bases align to TRBD1. V lost 8 bases, J lost 7 bases, and 15 bases stayed unmatched. The CDR3 is 15 amino acids. The germline CDR1 and CDR2 sequences are MNHEY and SVGAGI. CDR3 residues: CASVQFRGRGDEAFF. The CDR3 DNA follows: TGTGCCAGCGTTCAATTCAGGGGGCGCGGGGATGAAGCTTTCTTT.

This rearrangement joins TRBV2 to TRBJ1-6, with a tentative D call TRBD1 (6 bases). The CDR3 covers 15 residues. The germline V gene encodes CDR1 SNHLY and CDR2 FYNNEI. V lost 4 bases and J 7 bases, leaving 14 bases between the germline ends. The DNA of the CDR3 is TGTGCCAGCAGTGGATACAGGGTTGGGAATTCACCCCTCCACTTT. It specifies CASSGYRVGNSPLHF.

To note about this clone: One end of the junction fails to match germline, which may point to a read error. The chain joins TRBV7-9 to TRBJ2-7, with D perhaps TRBD2 (5 bases). This CDR3 has 12 amino acids. Germline V gives CDR1 SEHNR, CDR2 FQNEAQ (reference sequence). The CDR3 region has the DNA TGTGCAGTGACTAACGGTACCTACGGGCAGTACTTC. Translated: CAVTNGTYGQYF.

This clone was detected only once. V and J are TRBV2 and TRBJ2-6; 9 bases are shared with TRBD2. Germline values: CDR1 SNHLY, CDR2 FYNNEI. V lost 1 base, J lost 4 bases, and 8 bases stayed unmatched. CDR3 size: 18 residues. DNA for the CDR3: TGTGCCAGCAGTGAAGGGGTAGCGGGAGTGGCGGGGGCCAACGTCCTGACTTTC. It specifies CASSEGVAGVAGANVLTF.

The V gene is TRBV6-5, the J gene TRBJ2-7, with D possibly matching TRBD2 (6 bases). This CDR3 is built from 14 residues. Germline V CDR1 and CDR2: MNHEY, SVGAGI. V gave up 0 bases and J gave up 0 bases, with 6 bases separating them. The CDR3 protein is CASSYSTSSYEQYF. CDR3 nucleotide sequence: TGTGCCAGCAGTTACTCGACTAGCTCCTACGAGCAGTACTTC.

The chain's CDR3 is CSASDRDEQYF. The DNA of the CDR3 is TGCAGCGCGTCGGACAGGGACGAGCAGTACTTC. The V call is TRBV29-1, the J call TRBJ2-7; 8 bases agree with TRBD1. The CDR3 sequence is 11 residues long. V shed 7 bases, J shed 5 bases, and the junction held 4 bases outside the gene matches. Germline V gives CDR1 SQVTM, CDR2 ANQGSEA.

This clone was counted a single time. This CDR3 is CASLTDKLMNTEAFF. For the CDR3, the DNA is TGTGCCAGCCTCACGGACAAGCTCATGAACACTGAAGCTTTCTTT. The chain uses TRBV28 and TRBJ1-1; TRBD1 is a possible D gene (5 bases). CDR1 is MDHEN and CDR2 is SYDVKM in the germline V gene. The ends were cut back, 8 bases at V and 0 bases at J, with 16 bases in the middle. The CDR3 loop spans 15 amino acids.

CDR3 in amino acids: CATRERLDSGELFF. The CDR3 DNA reads as TGTGCCACCAGGGAGAGGCTAGATTCCGGGGAGCTGTTTTTT. V usage is TRBV24-1 and J usage is TRBJ2-2; D gene unclear. Trimming shortened V by 7 bases and J by 6 bases, and 14 bases separated the two germline ends. Germline V gene sequence: CDR1 KGHDR, CDR2 SFDVKD. The CDR3 totals 14 residues.

This clone was seen only once. The chain has TRBV4-1 and TRBJ1-5; D possibly corresponds to TRBD1 (6 bases). CDR1 and CDR2 (germline): MGHRA, YSYEKL. Trimming left V 2 bases short and J 7 bases short, with 12 bases between. The length of the CDR3 is 14 residues. The CDR3 DNA follows: TGCGCCAGCAGCCAAAACAGGGATGGCCAGCCCCAGCATTTT. Residues: CASSQNRDGQPQHF.

The chain couples TRBV28 to TRBJ1-1, with D maybe TRBD1 (5 bases). The length of the CDR3 is 13 residues. Trimming pared 3 bases from V and 5 bases from J, leaving 10 bases between. Germline assignment: CDR1 MDHEN and CDR2 SYDVKM. The CDR3: CASSLPGGTEAFF. As DNA, the CDR3 is TGTGCCAGCAGTTTGCCCGGGGGGACTGAAGCTTTCTTT. Looking up the rest from reference TRBV28 and TRBJ1-1 gives the full variable domain: DVKVTQSSRYLVKRTGEKVFLECVQDMDHENMFWYRQDPGLGLRLIYFSYDVKMKEKGDIPEGYSVSREKKERFSLILESASTNQTSMYLCASSLPGGTEAFFGQGTRLTVV.

The chain has TRBV5-1 and TRBJ2-7, with 10 bases fitting TRBD2. Losses at the gene ends were 4 bases for V and 9 bases for J; bases not matched to a gene: 13. Per the germline V gene, CDR1 is SGHRS and CDR2 is YFSETQ. This CDR3 region has 15 residues. CDR3 amino acids: CASSRFASGSGGQYF. Here the CDR3 DNA reads TGCGCCAGCAGCCGATTCGCTAGCGGGAGTGGAGGGCAGTACTTC.

This clone was counted a few times. The rearrangement links TRBV5-6 to TRBJ2-7, with D perhaps TRBD2 (5 bases). The CDR3 runs to 13 residues. CDR1 and CDR2 (germline): SGHDT, YYEEEE. The V gene lost 2 bases and the J gene lost 3 bases, with 9 bases spanning the gap. The chain's CDR3 is CASSFGLNYEQYF. The CDR3 region has the DNA TGTGCCAGCAGCTTCGGACTGAACTACGAGCAGTACTTC.

The rearrangement uses TRBV2 and TRBJ1-2, with D unresolved. V was shortened by 4 bases and J by 3 bases, with 9 bases between the two germline ends. CDR1 is SNHLY, CDR2 FYNNEI, per germline. CDR3 length equals 13 residues. Here the CDR3 reads CASSVSQDYGYTF. DNA of the CDR3: TGTGCCAGCAGTGTGTCACAAGACTATGGCTACACCTTC.

The sample holds one count of this clone. For the CDR3, the DNA is TGTGCCAGCAGCTTAGGGCAGGGGGGATCACCCCTCCACTTT. It specifies CASSLGQGGSPLHF. The V gene is TRBV7-9, the J gene TRBJ1-6; TRBD1 matches 7 bases. The CDR3 runs 14 residues. J was trimmed by 10 bases and V by 1 base; bases with no gene match: 4. Per the germline V gene, CDR1 is SEHNR and CDR2 is FQNEAQ (reference sequence). The variable domain in full, with the rest retrieved from reference TRBV7-9 and TRBJ1-6, is DTGVSQNPRHKITKRGQNVTFRCDPISEHNRLYWYRQTLGQGPEFLTYFQNEAQLEKSRLLSDRFSAERPKGSFSTLEIQRTEQGDSAMYLCASSLGQGGSPLHFGNGTRLTVT.

The V call is TRBV6-5, the J call TRBJ1-1, with 10 positions matching TRBD1. The CDR3 is 16 amino acids. V was pared by 2 bases and J by 3 bases, with 6 bases of the junction left unmatched. Per germline, CDR1 MNHEY and CDR2 SVGAGI. The CDR3: CASSYPGQGKDTEAFF. In DNA form, the CDR3 reads TGTGCCAGCAGTTACCCGGGACAGGGGAAAGACACTGAAGCTTTCTTT.

The rearrangement joins TRBV3-1 (or the pseudogene TRBV3-2) to TRBJ2-7; TRBD1 is a possible D gene (6 bases). The germline V gene encodes CDR1 LGHDT and CDR2 YNNKEL (reference sequence). The CDR3 contains 14 residues. V lost 6 bases and J 1 base, leaving 13 bases between the germline ends. The CDR3 protein is CASSRGGFSYEQYF. The CDR3 DNA sequence: TGTGCCAGCAGTCGAGGGGGTTTTTCCTACGAGCAGTACTTC.

The V and J genes are TRBV2 and TRBJ1-5, with D possibly TRBD1 on 6 matching bases. This CDR3 has 14 residues. In germline, CDR1 is SNHLY, CDR2 FYNNEI. Trimming shortened V by 7 bases and J by 2 bases, and 12 bases separated the two germline ends. CDR3 DNA sequence: TGTGCCAGCATGATGGGGGCGCGCAATCAGCCCCAGCATTTT. Protein: CASMMGARNQPQHF.

V gene TRBV7-3 combines with J gene TRBJ2-3; no definite D call. Germline CDR1 is SGHTA and CDR2 is FQGTGA. V gave up 2 bases and J gave up 0 bases, with 6 bases separating them. This CDR3 spans 14 amino acids. This CDR3 is CASSLQRSTDTQYF. Here the CDR3 DNA reads TGTGCCAGCAGCTTACAGCGAAGCACAGATACGCAGTATTTT.

V gene TRBV2 combines with J gene TRBJ2-7, with a weak D call TRBD1 (5 bases). Germline V gives CDR1 SNHLY, CDR2 FYNNEI. The CDR3 is 14 residues long. V was trimmed by 4 bases and J by 5 bases, leaving 15 bases between them. CDR3 bases: TGTGCCAGCAGTGTATTTCAGGGTGGGGACGAGCAGTACTTC. The encoded protein is CASSVFQGGDEQYF.

The chain uses TRBV7-3 and TRBJ2-7; D might be TRBD2 (6 bases). CDR1 and CDR2 from the germline V gene are SGHTA and FQGTGA. Trimming pared 2 bases from V and 0 bases from J, leaving 8 bases between. This CDR3 spans 14 amino acids. CDR3 loop: CASSLGGNSYEQYF. The CDR3 DNA follows: TGTGCCAGCAGCTTAGGAGGGAACTCCTACGAGCAGTACTTC.

The rearrangement joins TRBV5-1 to TRBJ2-6; maybe TRBD1 (6 bases). The V and J ends lost 2 bases and 4 bases respectively, with 13 bases between them. Germline loops: CDR1 SGHRS, CDR2 YFSETQ. CDR3 size: 16 residues. The CDR3 DNA is TGCGCCAGCAGCTTACAGGGTACGAGGGGGGCCAACGTCCTGACTTTC. Amino acid sequence: CASSLQGTRGANVLTF.

CDR3 protein: CAISPPSGQPQHF. The CDR3 bases are TGTGCCATCAGTCCACCCAGCGGTCAGCCCCAGCATTTT. V and J are TRBV10-3 and TRBJ1-5; unclear D gene. The CDR3 is 13 residues long. The germline V gene has CDR1 ENHRY and CDR2 SYGVKD. V was pared by 5 bases and J by 6 bases, with 11 bases between.

V is TRBV6-2 or TRBV6-3 and J is TRBJ1-4; D remains unclear. The CDR3 contains 13 residues. CDR1 and CDR2 (germline): MNHEY, SVGEGT. V lost 5 bases, J lost 7 bases, and 11 bases lay in between. The CDR3 DNA sequence: TGTGCCAGCAGTCCGAGTGGCGGTGAAAAACTGTTTTTT. Translating it yields CASSPSGGEKLFF.

This chain connects TRBV25-1 to TRBJ2-7; no definite D call. CDR3 size: 16 residues. V dropped 2 bases and J dropped 3 bases, with 17 bases sitting between them. Germline-derived CDR1 and CDR2 are MGHDK and SYGVNS. The CDR3, as DNA: TGTGCCAGCAGTGAACCCGGTCCCATTAATAGCTACGAGCAGTACTTC. Amino acids: CASSEPGPINSYEQYF.

This clone was counted once. At one end, the junction sequence differs from germline, possibly due to a read error. The rearrangement joins TRBV7-7 to TRBJ2-1; possibly TRBD1 for D (8 bases). The germline V gene has CDR1 SSHAT and CDR2 FNYEAQ (reference sequence). The CDR3 is 15 amino acids. CDR3 in DNA: TGTGCTAGCAGCCCAGGACAGGGAGGGTTCAATGAGCAGTTCTTC. Protein sequence: CASSPGQGGFNEQFF. Together with reference TRBV7-7 and TRBJ2-1, the CDR3 gives the full variable domain: GAGVSQSPRYKVTKRGQDVTLRCDPISSHATLYWYQQALGQGPEFLTYFNYEAQPDKSGLPSDRFSAERPEGSISTLTIQRTEQRDSAMYRCASSPGQGGFNEQFFGPGTRLTVL.